The 2 T cell receptor beta chains presented below share a single source sample, sequenced in a study of a mutant IDH1 vaccine in newly diagnosed glioma (dated by TCRdb to about 2021). This specimen's time point label, per the study, means: week 11, during vaccination. Every vaccine dose consisted of 300 ug of a 20-mer mutant IDH1 peptide in Montanide, administered subcutaneously together with topical imiquimod. Library preparation employed the immunoSEQ multiplex PCR assay. TCRdb holds this immuneACCESS table with in-frame rearrangements only. Some clones are missing; in checked studies, unresolved V genes explain under half, and the rest has no known cause. Across this sample there are over 60,000 clones, with 70% to 90% seen only once. Approximately 2% of the sample lies in the top ten. These TCRs' antigens remain unknown. The sample in question was PBMCs, obtained from a glioma patient whose treatment included an IDH1 peptide vaccine. The source of these receptors is a man between 35 and 55 years old with glioma.

The chain uses TRBV10-3 and TRBJ2-3, with D possibly TRBD2 on 5 matching bases. CDR1 and CDR2 (germline): ENHRY, SYGVKD. Trimming took off 10 bases at V and 0 bases at J, with 8 bases between the two ends. The CDR3 totals 12 residues. Written as DNA, the CDR3 is TGTGCCAGCCGGACTAGCACAGATACGCAGTATTTT. It translates to CASRTSTDTQYF.

This sequence joins TRBV7-2 and TRBJ2-7; 9 bases are a match to TRBD2. The CDR3 contains 16 residues. CDR1 SGHTA and CDR2 FQGNSA come from the germline V gene. V lost 5 bases to trimming and J lost 4 bases; unmatched junction nucleotides: 12. CDR3: CASSHYQWREGYEQYF. CDR3 in DNA: TGTGCCAGCAGCCATTACCAGTGGCGGGAGGGTTACGAGCAGTACTTC.